The 27 T cell receptor beta chains below come from one sample, sequenced in a study of vaccination and CD4 T cells after COVID-19. The Oncomine TCR Beta short-read assay sequenced DNA from cultured CD4+ T cells. TCRdb re-analysed the PCR reads in MiXCR, keeping a single row per CDR3 protein. The sample holds about 20,000 distinct CDR3 sequences, approximately 48% seen once. Treatment here: 10-day PBMC culture with coronavirus spike peptide pools or control peptides (ViraFEST assay). No cognate antigen is known for these TCRs. The source material was CD4+ T cells from blood, cultured in vitro. All receptors come from a human donor who had recovered from COVID-19.

V and J are TRBV5-6 and TRBJ2-7, with D maybe TRBD2 (5 bases). The CDR3 contains 15 residues. The ends were cut back, 3 bases at V and 5 bases at J, with 18 bases in the middle. CDR1 and CDR2 from the germline V gene are SGHDT and YYEEEE. The CDR3 nucleotides are TGTGCCAGCAGCTCTCAACTGGGCTGGGGAGACGAGCAGTACTTC. It yields the protein CASSSQLGWGDEQYF.

This clonotype was counted a single time. V and J are TRBV19 and TRBJ1-1; D call uncertain. V lost 2 bases, J lost 2 bases, and 6 bases lay in between. The CDR3 is 13 amino acids. The germline V gene encodes CDR1 LNHDA and CDR2 SQIVND (reference sequence). CDR3: CASSISANTEAFF. CDR3 DNA: TGTGCCAGTAGTATATCTGCAAACACTGAAGCTTTCTTT.

This chain connects TRBV11-1 to TRBJ2-4, with a tentative D call TRBD1 (6 bases). Per the germline V gene, CDR1 is SGHAT and CDR2 is FQDESV (reference sequence). CDR3 length: 14 amino acids. Between the trimmed V and J ends, which lost 5 bases and 6 bases, there was a span of 14 bases. This CDR3 is CASSVVGAGNIQYF. The DNA of the CDR3 is TGTGCCAGCAGCGTTGTGGGGGCCGGAAACATTCAGTACTTC.

This sequence joins TRBV19 and TRBJ2-1, with TRBD1 as a possible D gene (6 bases). V was cut by 4 bases and J by 2 bases, with 15 bases left in between. This CDR3 has 16 residues. In germline, CDR1 is LNHDA, CDR2 SQIVND (reference sequence). The CDR3 DNA reads TGTGCCAGTAGTAACAGGGTTTCCGCTCCCTACAATGAGCAGTTCTTC. Translation gives CASSNRVSAPYNEQFF.

The J gene is TRBJ1-5, the V gene TRBV5-4, with D hard to call. Per germline, CDR1 SGHNT and CDR2 YYREEE (reference sequence). V gave up 4 bases and J gave up 0 bases, with 17 bases separating them. The CDR3 is made up of 17 amino acids. The CDR3 loop reads CASSRRPKSYSNQPQHF. The CDR3 bases are TGTGCCAGCAGCCGCAGACCGAAAAGCTATAGCAATCAGCCCCAGCATTTT.

This clonotype has only a few counts. This chain joins TRBV27 and TRBJ1-1; tentatively, D is TRBD1 (6 bases). Trimming removed 4 bases from V and 1 base from J, with 7 bases in between. CDR1 MNHEY and CDR2 SMNVEV come from the germline V gene (reference sequence). The CDR3 is 13 amino acids. Here the CDR3 reads CASSSRGNTEAFF. In DNA, the CDR3 is TGTGCCAGCAGTTCCAGGGGGAACACTGAAGCTTTCTTT.

The V gene is TRBV6-1, the J gene TRBJ2-2; 7 nucleotides align to TRBD2. This CDR3 is 16 amino acids long. The junction had 9 bases not matched to a gene; V was cut back by 5 bases and J by 3 bases. Germline CDR1 reads MNHNS; CDR2 reads SASEGT. CDR3 DNA sequence: TGTGCCAGCAGTAAGTTTCTAGCGGAAGACACCGGGGAGCTGTTTTTT. Amino acid sequence: CASSKFLAEDTGELFF.

The CDR3 bases are TGTGCCGGCCCCAGGGGGCCGGGCACCGGGGAGCTGTTTTTT. This encodes CAGPRGPGTGELFF. This chain links TRBV7-9 with TRBJ2-2; 8 positions agree with TRBD1. Germline assignment: CDR1 SEHNR and CDR2 FQNEAQ (reference sequence). This CDR3 contains 14 residues. With V trimmed by 11 bases and J by 4 bases, 9 bases remained unmatched.

The chain uses TRBV7-2 and TRBJ2-1; D gene unclear. Trimming removed 1 base from V and 1 base from J, with 8 bases in between. This CDR3 has 15 amino acids. The germline V gene has CDR1 SGHTA and CDR2 FQGNSA. The CDR3 is CASSLGLGSYNEQFF. In DNA form, the CDR3 reads TGTGCCAGCAGCTTAGGCTTGGGTTCCTACAATGAGCAGTTCTTC.

The V and J genes are TRBV18 and TRBJ2-5; D is perhaps TRBD1 or TRBD2 (5 bases each). V was cut by 1 base and J by 5 bases, with 20 bases left in between. Germline loops: CDR1 KGHSH, CDR2 LQKENI. The CDR3 is 17 residues long. CDR3 sequence (DNA): TGTGCCAGCTCACCACTCTTCCGAGGGGAGCTAGGGGAGACCCAGTACTTC. As protein: CASSPLFRGELGETQYF. Drawing the rest from reference TRBV18 and TRBJ2-5, the complete variable domain is NAGVMQNPRHLVRRRGQEARLRCSPMKGHSHVYWYRQLPEEGLKFMVYLQKENIIDESGMPKERFSAEFPKEGPSILRIQQVVRGDSAAYFCASSPLFRGELGETQYFGPGTRLLVL.

This chain links TRBV28 with TRBJ1-2; D is undetermined. CDR1 is MDHEN and CDR2 is SYDVKM in the germline V gene. V dropped 5 bases and J dropped 2 bases, with 15 bases sitting between them. The CDR3 has 15 residues. Here the CDR3 DNA reads TGTGCCAGCAGTACCCGTGGAGGAGAAAACTATGGCTACACCTTC. Encoded protein: CASSTRGGENYGYTF.

Only a few counts were recorded for this clonotype. V gene TRBV5-4 combines with J gene TRBJ1-1; the match to TRBD1 covers 8 bases. This CDR3 has 14 residues. J gave up 5 bases and V 4 bases, and 7 bases lay outside the gene matches. Per the germline V gene, CDR1 is SGHNT and CDR2 is YYREEE (reference sequence). In DNA form, the CDR3 reads TGTGCCAGCAGCACTGGACAGGGTAGAACTGAAGCTTTCTTT. Amino acids: CASSTGQGRTEAFF.

The chain has TRBV5-1 and TRBJ2-5; D not certain. This CDR3 comprises 14 residues. V lost 2 bases and J 3 bases, leaving 11 bases between the germline ends. Germline CDR1 and CDR2: SGHRS and YFSETQ. The CDR3 sequence is CASSFGLREETQYF. The CDR3 DNA follows: TGCGCCAGCAGCTTCGGTCTACGAGAAGAGACCCAGTACTTC.

This clonotype was detected only a few times. The chain is built from TRBV20-1 and TRBJ2-3, with D maybe TRBD2 (5 bases). CDR3 length: 16 residues. Germline V lookup: CDR1 DFQATT, CDR2 SNEGSKA (reference sequence). V was cut by 2 bases and J by 1 base, with 16 bases left in between. As DNA, the CDR3 is TGCAGTGCTAGACTAGGACTCTCGAAGGGCACAGATACGCAGTATTTT. Translating gives CSARLGLSKGTDTQYF.

V gene TRBV2 combines with J gene TRBJ1-6, with TRBD1 matching 7 bases. This CDR3 has 14 amino acids. CDR1 is SNHLY and CDR2 is FYNNEI in the germline V gene. J gave up 4 bases and V 9 bases, and 6 bases lay outside the gene matches. The CDR3 nucleotides are TGTGCCAGAAAGGGGGCGGATTATAATTCACCCCTCCACTTT. The encoded protein is CARKGADYNSPLHF.

This chain links TRBV20-1 with TRBJ1-6; a possible D gene is TRBD1 (5 bases). CDR1 is DFQATT and CDR2 is SNEGSKA in the germline V gene (reference sequence). The ends were cut back, 2 bases at V and 16 bases at J, with 12 bases in the middle. The CDR3 length is 11 residues. The CDR3 sequence is CSARLGVGLHF. The CDR3 DNA reads TGCAGTGCTAGATTGGGGGTCGGTCTCCACTTT.

The chain joins TRBV3-1 to TRBJ2-1; D not resolved. Germline V gives CDR1 LGHDT, CDR2 YNNKEL (reference sequence). V lost 4 bases and J lost 5, with 12 bases in between. The CDR3 extends over 14 amino acids. The CDR3, as DNA: TGTGCCAGCAGCCGAGGCTGGGTCAACAATGAGCAGTTCTTC. Its translation: CASSRGWVNNEQFF.

In this sample, this clonotype turned up a few times. This sequence joins TRBV20-1 and TRBJ1-2, with 9 nucleotides matching TRBD1. Unmatched junction bases numbered 8, after V lost 1 base and J lost 8 bases. The CDR3 spans 14 residues. CDR1 is DFQATT and CDR2 is SNEGSKA in the germline V gene (reference sequence). CDR3 residues: CSARGQGERSGYTF. CDR3 DNA: TGCAGTGCTAGAGGACAGGGGGAAAGGAGCGGCTACACCTTC.

The V and J genes are TRBV6-4 and TRBJ2-2, with a tentative D call TRBD2 (6 bases). Trimming took off 5 bases at V and 3 bases at J, with 10 bases between the two ends. The length of the CDR3 is 14 residues. Germline CDR1 is MRHNA and CDR2 is SNTAGT. CDR3 amino acids: CASSRERDTGELFF. CDR3 sequence (DNA): TGTGCCAGCAGTCGTGAGCGGGACACCGGGGAGCTGTTTTTT.

This clonotype came up a few times. The chain links TRBV7-9 to TRBJ2-7; D is possibly TRBD2 (6 bases). CDR3 length equals 16 residues. The germline V and J ends were trimmed by 1 base and 0 bases, with 13 bases remaining between them. CDR1 is SEHNR, CDR2 FQNEAQ, per germline (reference sequence). CDR3 DNA: TGTGCCAGCAGCTTAGTAGGAGGGCGGAGCTCCTACGAGCAGTACTTC. It is translated as CASSLVGGRSSYEQYF. The whole variable domain, filled in from reference TRBV7-9 and TRBJ2-7, reads DTGVSQNPRHKITKRGQNVTFRCDPISEHNRLYWYRQTLGQGPEFLTYFQNEAQLEKSRLLSDRFSAERPKGSFSTLEIQRTEQGDSAMYLCASSLVGGRSSYEQYFGPGTRLTVT.

This clonotype turned up a few times. This chain joins TRBV20-1 and TRBJ2-2; D gene uncertain. Trimming stripped 5 bases from V and 5 bases from J, with 15 bases between. Germline assignment: CDR1 DFQATT and CDR2 SNEGSKA (reference sequence). This CDR3 spans 14 amino acids. The CDR3 nucleotides are TGCAGTGCTCAAATTGACCCAGCGACCGGGGAGCTGTTTTTT. It encodes CSAQIDPATGELFF.

This sequence joins TRBV7-2 and TRBJ2-7, with D possibly called TRBD1 or TRBD2 (5 bases each). The CDR3 consists of 12 residues. Trimming left V 3 bases short and J 5 bases short, with 8 bases between. Germline lookup yields CDR1 SGHTA and CDR2 FQGNSA. CDR3 sequence: CASSLRDHEQYF. The CDR3 DNA reads TGTGCCAGCAGCTTGAGGGACCACGAGCAGTACTTC.

V is TRBV11-2 and J is TRBJ1-5; D gene ambiguous. Trimming pared 2 bases from V and 2 bases from J, leaving 10 bases between. The germline CDR1 and CDR2 sequences are SGHAT and FQNNGV. The CDR3 is 15 residues long. In nucleotides, the CDR3 is TGTGCCAGCAGCTTACTGGGGTTGGGCAATCAGCCCCAGCATTTT. Residues: CASSLLGLGNQPQHF.

The gene calls are TRBV2 and TRBJ2-2, with TRBD1 matching 9 bases. The CDR3 is made up of 15 amino acids. Germline V gene lookup returns CDR1 SNHLY and CDR2 FYNNEI. V gave up 7 bases and J gave up 4 bases; unmatched junction bases: 7. The CDR3 DNA reads TGTGCCAGCACCCTGACAGGGGGAGTCACCGGGGAGCTGTTTTTT. Protein sequence: CASTLTGGVTGELFF.

This chain links TRBV28 with TRBJ2-1; possible D gene TRBD2, 6 bases. Germline CDR1 is MDHEN and CDR2 is SYDVKM. Trimming cost V 6 bases and J 8 bases, with 14 bases left between them. The CDR3 extends over 13 amino acids. The CDR3 nucleotides read TGTGCCAGCAGCTTCGGGGGTTTCGATGAGCAGTTCTTC. Translating gives CASSFGGFDEQFF. Full variable domain (remainder filled in from reference TRBV28 and TRBJ2-1): DVKVTQSSRYLVKRTGEKVFLECVQDMDHENMFWYRQDPGLGLRLIYFSYDVKMKEKGDIPEGYSVSREKKERFSLILESASTNQTSMYLCASSFGGFDEQFFGPGTRLTVL.

The chain links TRBV5-1 to TRBJ1-6; unclear D gene. V lost 2 bases, J lost 6 bases, and 9 bases lay in between. The germline gives CDR1 SGHRS, CDR2 YFSETQ. The CDR3 sequence is 14 residues long. This CDR3 is CASSLANRNSPLHF. The DNA for the CDR3 is TGCGCCAGCAGCTTAGCCAACCGTAATTCACCCCTCCACTTT.

The table lists this clonotype with a few counts. The CDR3 nucleotides are TGCGCCAGCAGCTTGGGTTCAGATACGCAGTATTTT. It is translated as CASSLGSDTQYF. The chain is built from TRBV5-1 and TRBJ2-3; D unclear. V lost 0 bases and J lost 4, with 3 bases in between. Germline lookup yields CDR1 SGHRS and CDR2 YFSETQ. The CDR3 totals 12 residues.